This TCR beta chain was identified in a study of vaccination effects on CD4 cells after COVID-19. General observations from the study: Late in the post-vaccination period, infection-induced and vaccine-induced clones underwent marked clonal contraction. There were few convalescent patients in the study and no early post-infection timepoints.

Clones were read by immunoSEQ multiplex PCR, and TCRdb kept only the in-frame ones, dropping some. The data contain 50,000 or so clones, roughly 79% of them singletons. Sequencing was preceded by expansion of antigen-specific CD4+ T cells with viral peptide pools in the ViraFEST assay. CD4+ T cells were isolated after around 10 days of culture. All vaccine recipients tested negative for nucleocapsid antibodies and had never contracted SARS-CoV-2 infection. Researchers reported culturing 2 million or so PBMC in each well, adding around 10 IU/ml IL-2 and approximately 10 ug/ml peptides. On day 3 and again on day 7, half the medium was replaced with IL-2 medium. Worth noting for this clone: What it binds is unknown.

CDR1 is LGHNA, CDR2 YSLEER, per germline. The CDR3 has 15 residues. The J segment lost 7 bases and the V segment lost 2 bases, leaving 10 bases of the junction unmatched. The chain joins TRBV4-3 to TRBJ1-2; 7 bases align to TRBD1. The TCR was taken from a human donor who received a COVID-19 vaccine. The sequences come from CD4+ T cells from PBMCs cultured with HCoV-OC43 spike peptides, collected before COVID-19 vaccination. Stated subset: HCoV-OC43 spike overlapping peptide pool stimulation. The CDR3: CASSQITGQEGGYTF. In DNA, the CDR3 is TGCGCCAGCAGCCAAATAACCGGACAGGAGGGTGGCTACACCTTC.